This is a list of T cell receptor beta chains from one sample in a study of response to subunit inactivated influenza vaccine. TCRdb analysed the RT-PCR reads with MiXCR anew, one entry per CDR3 protein. The sample shows 300,000 to 350,000 distinct CDR3 sequences, 22% of them seen only once. The specimen comprised PBMCs from blood, sampled approximately 20 months after vaccination. These receptors originate from a man between 50 and 70 years old who received an inactivated influenza vaccine. CDR3s include the opening cysteine and the closing phenylalanine or tryptophan. Each record gives: J gene, D gene, clone size, V gene, CDR3 protein, CDR3 DNA. The D gene is left open where the match is weak. The listing skips clone size in some rows; elsewhere it reads once, few, many or a size class.

TRBJ1-6,.,.,TRBV25-1,CASSESPHSSPLHF,TGTGCCAGCAGTGAATCCCCCCATTCATCACCCCTCCACTTT
TRBJ1-1,.,.,TRBV2,CASKDYMNTEAFF,TGTGCCAGCAAAGATTACATGAACACTGAAGCTTTCTTT
TRBJ1-2,.,many,TRBV27,CASSYRGDYGYTF,TGTGCCAGCAGTTATCGCGGAGACTATGGCTACACCTTC
TRBJ1-5,TRBD1,.,TRBV19,CASSAPGQGNQPQHF,TGTGCCAGTAGTGCACCGGGACAGGGGAATCAGCCCCAGCATTTT
TRBJ1-1,.,few,TRBV7-2,CASSLERGLVNTEAFF,TGTGCCAGCAGCTTAGAGAGGGGTCTGGTGAACACTGAAGCTTTCTTT
TRBJ1-1,TRBD1,.,TRBV7-9,CASSLDSGQGNTEAFF,TGTGCCAGCAGCTTAGATTCTGGACAGGGCAACACTGAAGCTTTCTTT
TRBJ1-4,.,many,TRBV7-9,CASSLVQAGKEKLFF,TGTGCCAGCAGCTTAGTACAGGCGGGAAAGGAAAAACTGTTTTTT
TRBJ1-1,.,.,TRBV15,CATSRVTVNTEAFF,TGTGCCACCAGCAGGGTTACAGTGAACACTGAAGCTTTCTTT
TRBJ1-5,.,.,TRBV20-1,CSAAGVGNQPQHF,TGCAGTGCCGCAGGGGTAGGCAATCAGCCCCAGCATTTT
TRBJ1-1,.,.,TRBV4-3,CASSQATMGLNTEAFF,TGCGCCAGCAGCCAAGCCACGATGGGATTAAACACTGAAGCTTTCTTT
TRBJ1-2,TRBD1,many,TRBV10-2,CASRLGQGNYGYTF,TGCGCCAGCAGGCTGGGACAGGGGAACTATGGCTACACCTTC
TRBJ2-1,TRBD1,.,TRBV23-1,CASSHSLGGWDEQFF,TGCGCCAGCAGTCATTCCCTAGGGGGCTGGGATGAGCAGTTCTTC
TRBJ1-1,.,.,TRBV6-5,CASRTGPEAFF,TGTGCCAGCAGAACAGGACCTGAAGCTTTCTTT
TRBJ2-7,TRBD2,.,TRBV7-2,CASSHRLAGSYEQYF,TGTGCCAGCAGCCATCGACTAGCGGGGTCCTACGAGCAGTACTTC
TRBJ2-1,TRBD2,.,TRBV20-1,CSATGTNSYNEQFF,TGCAGTGCTACCGGGACTAACTCCTACAATGAGCAGTTCTTC
TRBJ1-6,TRBD1,.,TRBV5-1,CASSFLGTGESPLHF,TGCGCCAGCAGCTTTTTGGGGACAGGGGAGTCACCCCTCCACTTT
TRBJ1-1,.,.,TRBV13,CASSPPPGTEAFF,TGTGCCAGCAGCCCCCCCCCCGGAACTGAAGCTTTCTTT
TRBJ2-1,TRBD2,few,TRBV20-1,CSARPGTSGNEQFF,TGCAGTGCTAGACCCGGGACTAGCGGAAATGAGCAGTTCTTC
TRBJ2-7,TRBD1,.,TRBV2,CASSRDRGRYEQYF,TGTGCCAGCAGTAGGGACAGGGGGAGATACGAGCAGTACTTC
TRBJ1-4,.,.,TRBV5-1,CASRRWDTSEKLFF,TGCGCCAGCAGACGTTGGGACACAAGTGAAAAACTGTTTTTT
TRBJ2-1,.,.,TRBV18,CASTLPGYNEQFF,TGTGCCAGCACACTCCCCGGTTACAATGAGCAGTTCTTC
TRBJ2-1,.,few,TRBV12-3/TRBV12-4,CASRARVYEQFF,TGTGCCAGCAGGGCTAGAGTTTATGAGCAGTTCTTC
TRBJ2-7,TRBD2,.,TRBV5-4,CASTLDGRGYEQYF,TGTGCCAGCACATTGGACGGGAGGGGGTACGAGCAGTACTTC
TRBJ2-1,TRBD1,.,TRBV7-2,CASSLSTGGADNEQFF,TGTGCCAGCAGCTTATCGACAGGGGGCGCCGACAATGAGCAGTTCTTC
TRBJ1-4,.,.,TRBV7-2,CASTFRGEKLFF,TGTGCCAGCACGTTCCGGGGGGAAAAACTGTTTTTT
TRBJ2-7,TRBD1,few,TRBV7-8,CASSRGQTYEQYF,TGTGCCAGCAGCAGGGGACAGACCTACGAGCAGTACTTC
TRBJ1-5,.,few,TRBV28,CATNSRTEGPQGPQHF,TGTGCCACCAACTCCAGAACGGAGGGGCCCCAGGGCCCCCAGCATTTT